This TCR beta chain was captured by sequencing in a study of regulatory T cells in long-lasting Graves disease. Study-wide results and limits: Persistent disease showed a preference for TRBV28, TRBJ1-2 and TRBJ2-5.

There are 14 residues in the CDR3. Per germline, CDR1 SQVTM and CDR2 ANQGSEA. With 4 bases clipped from V and 6 bases from J, the junction kept 8 bases outside the gene matches. This clonotype was picked up many times. Its target is not known. As for time point: newly diagnosed GD, antithyroid drugs for less than 3 months. RNA extracted from PBMCs served as the sequencing template. Assembly of TCR beta libraries relied on iRepertoire HTBI primers together with Arm-PCR of CDR3 regions. TCRdb fed the multiplex PCR reads into MiXCR, producing one record per CDR3 protein. The sample yields over 500,000 distinct CDR3 sequences, less than 20% seen once. These data also formed part of another study, on T cells in Graves' hyperthyroidism and ophthalmopathy. That study reports: The authors' 13 V-J model separated ophthalmopathy from stable hyperthyroidism.

Sequences were derived from peripheral blood mononuclear cells (PBMCs), sampled at new diagnosis, from a patient treated with antithyroid drugs. V gene TRBV29-1 combines with J gene TRBJ2-3; 9 bases are a match to TRBD1. The sequence came from a woman aged 25-40 years with Graves disease. The CDR3 DNA reads TGCAGCGTTGGCGGGACAGGGAATGTGGATACGCAGTATTTT. Protein sequence: CSVGGTGNVDTQYF.